The TCR beta chain described here comes from a study of T cell responses to AZD1222 COVID-19 vaccine. Whole-study findings and limits: Most donors were white British and more were female, and clonal diversity was possibly underestimated. AZD1222 recipients seropositive at baseline numbered only five to seven.

This clone is judged medium-sized (0.01 to 0.1%). The antigen is undetermined. Profiled with immunoSEQ multiplex PCR; TCRdb holds only in-frame clones, not every one. This sample has 170,000 or so clones, with roughly 87% found just once. This sequence was found in an adult in good health. The sequences come from peripheral blood, collected on day 0 of AZD1222 vaccination.

DNA for the CDR3: TGTGCCACCAGCAAACACCGGGACAGGGACCGAGATACGCAGTATTTT. This sequence encodes CATSKHRDRDRDTQYF. This chain uses TRBV15 with TRBJ2-3, with TRBD1 matching over 9 bases. The CDR3 is made up of 16 amino acids. The V gene's germline CDR1 is LNHNV and CDR2 YYDKDF (reference sequence). Trimming took 4 bases from V and 5 from J; bases not matched to a gene: 10.